The clone carrying this TCR beta chain was seen a handful of times. The entry originates in a study of regulatory T cells in long-lasting Graves disease. TCR beta libraries were built with iRepertoire HTBI primers and Arm-PCR of CDR3 regions. TCRdb re-derived calls from the multiplex PCR reads in MiXCR, one entry per CDR3 protein. The sample holds 350,000 to 550,000 distinct CDR3 sequences; 14% to 15% are singletons and the top ten take approximately 16%. CDR3 length equals 11 residues. Germline V gene lookup returns CDR1 MDHEN and CDR2 SYDVKM. The ends were cut back, 5 bases at V and 8 bases at J, with 9 bases in the middle. Time point here: newly diagnosed GD, antithyroid drugs for less than 3 months. Extracted RNA from PBMCs served as the source of the TCR library. These data also featured in a second study, about T cells in Graves' hyperthyroidism and ophthalmopathy.

The TCR comes from a young woman with Graves disease. The chain combines TRBV28 with TRBJ1-2; the D gene is possibly TRBD1 (5 bases). This material consisted of peripheral blood mononuclear cells (PBMCs), taken at new diagnosis, from a patient treated with antithyroid drugs. CDR3 sequence reads: CASSGDGGYTF. Here the CDR3 DNA reads TGTGCCAGCAGTGGGGACGGAGGCTACACCTTC.